Presented here are 5 T cell receptor beta chains from one specimen sequenced in a study of blood T cell repertoires in COVID-19. Here immunoSEQ multiplex PCR was the method, and the copy in TCRdb shows in-frame clones only, minus some. Of roughly 190,000 clones in the sample, 75% to 90% were seen once. Sequenced material: peripheral blood. The receptors originated from a man between 25 and 39 years old with acute or convalescent COVID-19.

This chain links TRBV28 with TRBJ1-2; the D gene is possibly TRBD1 (5 bases). Germline lookup yields CDR1 MDHEN and CDR2 SYDVKM. V lost 5 bases to trimming and J lost 8 bases, with 18 bases between them. This CDR3 contains 14 residues. In DNA, the CDR3 is TGTGCCAGCAGTGGACTAGGAGGGGCGCGCGGCTACACCTTC. As protein: CASSGLGGARGYTF.

This chain joins TRBV30 and TRBJ2-5; 7 bases line up with TRBD1. Germline trimming cut 1 base from V and 5 bases from J; bases unmatched to any gene: 10. The CDR3 extends over 15 amino acids. Germline loops: CDR1 GTSNPN, CDR2 SVGIG (reference sequence). The CDR3 DNA reads as TGTGCCTGGAGTGGTATAGGGGGCCGAGAGGAGACCCAGTACTTC. This codes for CAWSGIGGREETQYF.

The genes are TRBV28 and TRBJ1-2; D not resolved. Per the germline V gene, CDR1 is MDHEN and CDR2 is SYDVKM. This CDR3 contains 14 residues. The V and J ends lost 6 bases and 5 bases respectively, with 16 bases between them. CDR3 nucleotide sequence: TGTGCCAGCAGCCCCCGCGCAGGCCGTTATGGCTACACCTTC. Residues: CASSPRAGRYGYTF.

The chain recombines TRBV15 with TRBJ1-5, with D unclear. Germline loops: CDR1 LNHNV, CDR2 YYDKDF (reference sequence). This CDR3 region has 15 residues. V was pared by 0 bases and J by 1 base, with 7 bases between. This chain's CDR3 is CATSRDLGSNQPQHF. In nucleotides, the CDR3 is TGTGCCACCAGCAGAGATCTTGGCAGCAATCAGCCCCAGCATTTT.

The chain combines TRBV28 with TRBJ2-1; possibly TRBD2 for D (5 bases). The V end lost 2 bases, the J end lost 8 bases, and 13 bases lay between the germline ends. Germline loops: CDR1 MDHEN, CDR2 SYDVKM. The CDR3 has 14 amino acids. The CDR3: CASSLGGGPYEQFF. Here the CDR3 DNA reads TGTGCCAGCAGTTTAGGAGGCGGACCTTATGAGCAGTTCTTC.